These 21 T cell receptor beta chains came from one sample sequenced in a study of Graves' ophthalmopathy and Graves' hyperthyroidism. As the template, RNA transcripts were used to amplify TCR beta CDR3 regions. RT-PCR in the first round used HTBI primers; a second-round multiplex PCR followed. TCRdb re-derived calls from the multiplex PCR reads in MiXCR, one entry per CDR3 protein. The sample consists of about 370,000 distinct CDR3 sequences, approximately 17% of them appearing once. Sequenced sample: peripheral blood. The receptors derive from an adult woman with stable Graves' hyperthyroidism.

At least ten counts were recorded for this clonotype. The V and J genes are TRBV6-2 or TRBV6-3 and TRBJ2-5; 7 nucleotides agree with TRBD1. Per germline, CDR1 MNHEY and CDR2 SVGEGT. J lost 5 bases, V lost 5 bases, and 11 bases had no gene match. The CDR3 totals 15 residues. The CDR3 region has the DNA TGTGCCAGCAGTAGAAGACAGGGAATAGTGGAGACCCAGTACTTC. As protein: CASSRRQGIVETQYF.

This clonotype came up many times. CDR3 protein: CASREKGLGNTIYF. The CDR3 nucleotides are TGTGCCAGCAGGGAAAAGGGGTTAGGAAACACCATATATTTT. This rearrangement joins TRBV12-3 or TRBV12-4 to TRBJ1-3; D may be TRBD1 (5 bases). The CDR3 consists of 14 residues. The V end was cut by 6 bases, the J end by 4 bases, with 13 bases between.

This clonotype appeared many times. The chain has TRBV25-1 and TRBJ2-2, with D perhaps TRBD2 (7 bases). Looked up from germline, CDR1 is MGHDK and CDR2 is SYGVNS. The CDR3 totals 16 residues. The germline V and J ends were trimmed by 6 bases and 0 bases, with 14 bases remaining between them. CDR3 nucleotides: TGTGCCAGCAGCGTAAGGGGGGGCGCGAACACCGGGGAGCTGTTTTTT. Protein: CASSVRGGANTGELFF.

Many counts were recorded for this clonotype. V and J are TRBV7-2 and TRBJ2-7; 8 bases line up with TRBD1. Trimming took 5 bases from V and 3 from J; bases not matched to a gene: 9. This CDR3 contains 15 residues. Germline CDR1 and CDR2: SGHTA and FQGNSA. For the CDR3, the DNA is TGTGCCAGCAGCCCCCAGGACAGGGTCATCTACGAGCAGTACTTC. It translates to CASSPQDRVIYEQYF.

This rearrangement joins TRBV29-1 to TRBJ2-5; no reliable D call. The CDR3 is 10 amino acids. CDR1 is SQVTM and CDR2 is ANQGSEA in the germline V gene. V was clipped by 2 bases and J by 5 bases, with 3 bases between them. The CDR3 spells CSVELETQYF. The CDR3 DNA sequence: TGCAGCGTTGAATTGGAGACCCAGTACTTC.

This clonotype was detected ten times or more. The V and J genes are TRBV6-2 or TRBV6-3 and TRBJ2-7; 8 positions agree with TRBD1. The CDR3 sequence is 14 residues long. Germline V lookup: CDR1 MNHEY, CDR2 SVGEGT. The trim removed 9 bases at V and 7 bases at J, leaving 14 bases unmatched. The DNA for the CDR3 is TGTGCCAGTGCCCAGGGGGCCAGTCCGTGGGAGCAGTACTTC. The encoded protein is CASAQGASPWEQYF.

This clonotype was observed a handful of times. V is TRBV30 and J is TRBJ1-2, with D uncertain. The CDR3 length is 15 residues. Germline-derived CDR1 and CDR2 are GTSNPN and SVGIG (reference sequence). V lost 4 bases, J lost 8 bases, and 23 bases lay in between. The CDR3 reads CAWIPHSEGPHGYTF. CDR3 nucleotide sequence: TGTGCCTGGATTCCCCACTCAGAGGGTCCACACGGCTACACCTTC. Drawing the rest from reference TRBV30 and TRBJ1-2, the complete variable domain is SQTIHQWPATLVQPVGSPLSLECTVEGTSNPNLYWYRQAAGRGLQLLFYSVGIGQISSEVPQNLSASRPQDRQFILSSKKLLLSDSGFYLCAWIPHSEGPHGYTFGSGTRLTVV.

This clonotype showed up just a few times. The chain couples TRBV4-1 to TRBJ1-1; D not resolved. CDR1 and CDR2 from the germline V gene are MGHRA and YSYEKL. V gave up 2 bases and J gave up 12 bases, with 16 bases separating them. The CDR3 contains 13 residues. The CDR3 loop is CASSQILRALTFF. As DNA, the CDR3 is TGCGCCAGCAGCCAAATACTAAGGGCGCTAACTTTCTTT.

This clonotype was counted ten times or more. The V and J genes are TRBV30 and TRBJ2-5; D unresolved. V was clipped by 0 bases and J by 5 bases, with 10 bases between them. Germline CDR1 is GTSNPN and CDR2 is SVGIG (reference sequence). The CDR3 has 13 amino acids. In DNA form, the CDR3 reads TGTGCCTGGAGTGTAAGGAGCCCGGAGACCCAGTACTTC. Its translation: CAWSVRSPETQYF.

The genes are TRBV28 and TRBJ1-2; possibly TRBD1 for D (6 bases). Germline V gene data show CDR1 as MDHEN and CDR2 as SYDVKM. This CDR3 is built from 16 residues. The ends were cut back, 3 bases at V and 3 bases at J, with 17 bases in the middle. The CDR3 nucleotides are TGTGCCAGCAGTTTGGCCGGGGCAGGGGCAGACTATGGCTACACCTTC. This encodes CASSLAGAGADYGYTF.

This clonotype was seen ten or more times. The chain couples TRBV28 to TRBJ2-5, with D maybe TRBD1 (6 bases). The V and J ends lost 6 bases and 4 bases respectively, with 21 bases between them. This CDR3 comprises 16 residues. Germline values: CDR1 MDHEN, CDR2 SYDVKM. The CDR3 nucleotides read TGTGCCAGCAGAAGAGGTTGGGGGCCTGGGGCAGAGACCCAGTACTTC. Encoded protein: CASRRGWGPGAETQYF.

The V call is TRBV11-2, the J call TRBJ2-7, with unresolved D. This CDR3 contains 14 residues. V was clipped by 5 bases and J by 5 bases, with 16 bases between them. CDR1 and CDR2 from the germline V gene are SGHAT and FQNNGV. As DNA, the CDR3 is TGTGCCAGCAGCCTTATTGGAGCTGATAACGAGCAGTACTTC. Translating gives CASSLIGADNEQYF. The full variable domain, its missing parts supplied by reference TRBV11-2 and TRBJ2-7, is EAGVAQSPRYKIIEKRQSVAFWCNPISGHATLYWYQQILGQGPKLLIQFQNNGVVDDSQLPKDRFSAERLKGVDSTLKIQPAKLEDSAVYLCASSLIGADNEQYFGPGTRLTVT.

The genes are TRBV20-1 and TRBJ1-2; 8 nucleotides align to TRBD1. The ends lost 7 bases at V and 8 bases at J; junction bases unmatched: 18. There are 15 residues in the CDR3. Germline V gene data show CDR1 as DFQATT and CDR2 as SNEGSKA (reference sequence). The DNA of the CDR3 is TGCAGTGATAGGGGGACGGACAGGGCGTTTGGAGGCTACACCTTC. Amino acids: CSDRGTDRAFGGYTF.

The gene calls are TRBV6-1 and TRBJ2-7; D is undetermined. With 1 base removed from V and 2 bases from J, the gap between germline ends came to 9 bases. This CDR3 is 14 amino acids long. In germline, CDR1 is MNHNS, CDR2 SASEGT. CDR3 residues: CASSEVTLAYEQYF. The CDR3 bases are TGTGCCAGCAGTGAAGTAACCTTAGCCTACGAGCAGTACTTC.

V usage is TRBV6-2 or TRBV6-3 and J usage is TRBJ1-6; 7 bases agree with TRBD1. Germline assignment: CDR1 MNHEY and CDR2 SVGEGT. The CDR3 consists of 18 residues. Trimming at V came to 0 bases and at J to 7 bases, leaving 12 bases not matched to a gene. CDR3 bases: TGTGCCAGCAGTTACTCGAGGATTACAGGGGAGGGAAATTCACCCCTCCACTTT. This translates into CASSYSRITGEGNSPLHF.

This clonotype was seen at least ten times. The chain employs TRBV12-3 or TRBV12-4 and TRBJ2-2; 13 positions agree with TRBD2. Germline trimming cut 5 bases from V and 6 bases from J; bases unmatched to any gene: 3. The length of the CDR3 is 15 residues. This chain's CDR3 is CASSPGLAGAGELFF. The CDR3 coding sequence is TGTGCCAGCAGTCCAGGACTAGCGGGAGCCGGGGAGCTGTTTTTT.

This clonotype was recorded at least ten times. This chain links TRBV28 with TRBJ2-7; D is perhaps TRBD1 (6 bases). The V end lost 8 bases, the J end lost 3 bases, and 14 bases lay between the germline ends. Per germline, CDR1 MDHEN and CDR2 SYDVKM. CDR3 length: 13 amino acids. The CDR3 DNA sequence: TGTGCCAGCGGACCGGGACACCACTACGAGCAGTACTTC. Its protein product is CASGPGHHYEQYF.

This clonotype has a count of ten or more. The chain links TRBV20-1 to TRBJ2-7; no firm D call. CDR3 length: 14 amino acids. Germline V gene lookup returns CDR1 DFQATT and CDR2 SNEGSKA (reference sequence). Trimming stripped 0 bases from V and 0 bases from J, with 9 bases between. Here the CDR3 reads CSARDEAVSYEQYF. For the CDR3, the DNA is TGCAGTGCTAGAGATGAGGCCGTCTCCTACGAGCAGTACTTC.

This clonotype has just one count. This CDR3 reads CASSQRLRGGEQYF. In DNA, the CDR3 is TGTGCCAGCAGCCAGAGGCTCAGGGGAGGGGAGCAGTACTTC. The rearrangement uses TRBV7-8 and TRBJ2-7; D might be TRBD2 (7 bases). From germline, CDR1 is SGHVS and CDR2 FQNEAQ. The CDR3 sequence is 14 residues long. The ends were cut back, 5 bases at V and 7 bases at J, with 18 bases in the middle. Full variable domain (remainder filled in from reference TRBV7-8 and TRBJ2-7): GAGVSQSPRYKVAKRGQDVALRCDPISGHVSLFWYQQALGQGPEFLTYFQNEAQLDKSGLPSDRFFAERPEGSVSTLKIQRTQQEDSAVYLCASSQRLRGGEQYFGPGTRLTVT.

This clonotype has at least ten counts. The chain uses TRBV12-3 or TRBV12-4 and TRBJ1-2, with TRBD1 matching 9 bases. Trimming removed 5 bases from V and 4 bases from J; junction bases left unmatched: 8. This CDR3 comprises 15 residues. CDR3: CASSPGQGIGYGYTF. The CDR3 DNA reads TGTGCCAGCAGTCCTGGACAGGGGATAGGCTATGGCTACACCTTC.

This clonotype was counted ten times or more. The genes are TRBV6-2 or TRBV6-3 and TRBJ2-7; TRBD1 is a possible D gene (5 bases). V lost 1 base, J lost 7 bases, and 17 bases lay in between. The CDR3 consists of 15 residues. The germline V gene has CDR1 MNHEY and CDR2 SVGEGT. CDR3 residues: CASSYFSAGYTEQYF. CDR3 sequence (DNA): TGTGCCAGCAGTTACTTTTCGGCAGGGTATACGGAGCAGTACTTC.